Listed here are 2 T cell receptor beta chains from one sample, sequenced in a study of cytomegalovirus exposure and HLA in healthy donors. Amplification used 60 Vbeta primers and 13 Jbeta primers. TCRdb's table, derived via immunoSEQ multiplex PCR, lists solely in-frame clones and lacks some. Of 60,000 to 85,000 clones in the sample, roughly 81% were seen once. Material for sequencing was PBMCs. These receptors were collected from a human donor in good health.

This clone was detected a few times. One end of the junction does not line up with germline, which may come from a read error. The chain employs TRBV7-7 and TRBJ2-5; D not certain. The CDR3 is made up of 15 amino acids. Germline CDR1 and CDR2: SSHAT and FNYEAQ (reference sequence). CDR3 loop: CASSSYRTQEETQYF. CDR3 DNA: TGTGCTAGCAGCTCCTACAGAACTCAGGAAGAGACCCAGTACTTC.

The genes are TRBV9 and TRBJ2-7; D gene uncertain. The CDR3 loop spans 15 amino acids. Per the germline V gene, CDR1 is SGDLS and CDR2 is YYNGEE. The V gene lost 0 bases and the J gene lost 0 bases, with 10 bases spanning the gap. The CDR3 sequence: CASSVDPGSSYEQYF. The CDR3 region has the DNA TGTGCCAGCAGCGTAGACCCCGGGTCCTCCTACGAGCAGTACTTC.